This T cell receptor beta chain was retrieved from a study of blood T cell repertoires in COVID-19. Study as a whole: Sites across the United States, Italy and Spain contributed samples from acute and convalescent COVID-19. PBMCs, B-cell-depleted T cells, or T cells provided the cDNA or gDNA that made up the material.

Germline V gives CDR1 SGDLS, CDR2 YYNGEE. The CDR3 length is 14 residues. The ends were cut back, 0 bases at V and 7 bases at J, with 11 bases in the middle. Only in-frame clones appear in the TCRdb table, and some are missing; sequencing was by immunoSEQ multiplex PCR. The data hold fewer than 25,000 clones, with roughly 89% observed a single time. The sequenced material came from peripheral blood. This TCR was recovered from a woman older than 75 with active COVID-19. J is TRBJ1-5 and V is TRBV9; D may be TRBD1 (6 bases). For the CDR3, the DNA is TGTGCCAGCAGCGTAGGAGAACAGGGCCAGCCCCAGCATTTT. Protein: CASSVGEQGQPQHF. Complete variable domain (other parts from reference TRBV9 and TRBJ1-5): DSGVTQTPKHLITATGQRVTLRCSPRSGDLSVYWYQQSLDQGLQFLIQYYNGEERAKGNILERFSAQQFPDLHSELNLSSLELGDSALYFCASSVGEQGQPQHFGDGTRLSIL.